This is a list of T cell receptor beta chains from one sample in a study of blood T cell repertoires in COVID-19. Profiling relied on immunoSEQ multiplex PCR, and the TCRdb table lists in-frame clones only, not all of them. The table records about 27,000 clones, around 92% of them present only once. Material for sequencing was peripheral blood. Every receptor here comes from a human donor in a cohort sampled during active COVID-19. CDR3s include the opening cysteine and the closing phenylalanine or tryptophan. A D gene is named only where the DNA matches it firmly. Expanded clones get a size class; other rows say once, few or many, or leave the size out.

TGCGCCAGCAGTGGTAGCGGGGGCATCACCGGGGAGCTGTTTTTT,CASSGSGGITGELFF,TRBV5-1,NA,TRBJ2-2,TRBD2
TGCGCCAGCAGACCGGGACAGTACACTGAAGCTTTCTTT,CASRPGQYTEAFF,TRBV10-2,NA,TRBJ1-1,TRBD1
TGTGCCAGCAGTGAATTTCTCGGGGGACAAGAGACCCAGTACTTC,CASSEFLGGQETQYF,TRBV25-1,NA,TRBJ2-5,NA
TGTGCCATCAGTCCCTCCTCCGGGACTAGCGGGGGGGCAGCCCTCCAAGAGACCCAGTACTTC,CAISPSSGTSGGAALQETQYF,TRBV10-3,few,TRBJ2-5,TRBD2
TGTGCCAGCAGCGCGTCCCGGGACATCTACCGTGGCTACACCTTC,CASSASRDIYRGYTF,TRBV9,NA,TRBJ1-2,NA
TGTGCCAGCAGTAAAAATCCGGGACAGGACGATTCACCCCTCCACTTT,CASSKNPGQDDSPLHF,TRBV7-9,NA,TRBJ1-6,TRBD1
TGTGCCAGCACTCAGAAGAGGGATCCCGCAGATACGCAGTATTTT,CASTQKRDPADTQYF,TRBV9,once,TRBJ2-3,NA
TGTGCCAGCAGTTTATGGCTAGCGGGGGATCCGAACACCGGGGAGCTGTTTTTT,CASSLWLAGDPNTGELFF,TRBV28,NA,TRBJ2-2,TRBD2
TGTGCCAGCAGCCAAGATTCCGGGACAGGGGGCACAGATACGCAGTATTTT,CASSQDSGTGGTDTQYF,TRBV3-1/TRBV3-2,NA,TRBJ2-3,TRBD1
TGTGCCAGCAGTCACCTACTAGCGGGTGAGACCCAGTACTTC,CASSHLLAGETQYF,TRBV3-1/TRBV3-2,NA,TRBJ2-5,TRBD2
TGTGCCAGCTCACCCCGGAGGACGCCATTGGCATCAGATACGCAGTATTTT,CASSPRRTPLASDTQYF,TRBV18,NA,TRBJ2-3,NA
TGTGCCAGCAGCGTAGCCGGACTCGGGGCCAACGTCCTGACTTTC,CASSVAGLGANVLTF,TRBV9,NA,TRBJ2-6,NA
TGTGCCAGCAGCTTGGGTAGCGGGGCGACCGAGACCCAGTACTTC,CASSLGSGATETQYF,TRBV5-8,few,TRBJ2-5,TRBD2
TGTGCCATCAGCCCAGGTACCGATGAAAAACTGTTTTTT,CAISPGTDEKLFF,TRBV10-3,NA,TRBJ1-4,NA
TGTGCCAGCAGCTTGACACTGAACACTGAAGCTTTCTTT,CASSLTLNTEAFF,TRBV5-8,NA,TRBJ1-1,NA
TGTGCCAGCAGCGGGATAGCGGGGATTAGAGATACGCAGTATTTT,CASSGIAGIRDTQYF,TRBV5-4,NA,TRBJ2-3,TRBD2
TGTGCCAGCGGGGGGGAAGGGGAAAACACCGGGGAGCTGTTTTTT,CASGGEGENTGELFF,TRBV12-1,once,TRBJ2-2,NA
TGTGCCAGCAGCTCCCGGGACAGGACTAATGAAAAACTGTTTTTT,CASSSRDRTNEKLFF,TRBV5-8,few,TRBJ1-4,TRBD1
TGTGCCAGCAGCTTAAGGACGGCTAGCGGGTTCCAAGAGACCCAGTACTTC,CASSLRTASGFQETQYF,TRBV7-3,NA,TRBJ2-5,TRBD2
TGCGCCAGCAGCCAAGATCCGGGGAACTATGGCTACACCTTC,CASSQDPGNYGYTF,TRBV4-1,NA,TRBJ1-2,NA
TGTGCCACCAGCAGAGGGGACAGGACTAACTATGGCTACACCTTC,CATSRGDRTNYGYTF,TRBV15,NA,TRBJ1-2,TRBD1
TGTGCCAGCAGCGAGCTGGCGGGGAACACTGAAGCTTTCTTT,CASSELAGNTEAFF,TRBV3-1/TRBV3-2,NA,TRBJ1-1,NA
TGTGCCAGCAGCGCCCGTGGGAGGGTTAACACCGGGGAGCTGTTTTTT,CASSARGRVNTGELFF,TRBV9,few,TRBJ2-2,TRBD2
TGTGCCAGCAGCCCCGACAGGGGCTACGGGGAGCTGTTTTTT,CASSPDRGYGELFF,TRBV14,NA,TRBJ2-2,TRBD1
TGTGCCAGCAGTGCGGGACAGGGGGCATCCTATAATTCACCCCTCCACTTT,CASSAGQGASYNSPLHF,TRBV6-1,NA,TRBJ1-6,TRBD1
TGTGCCAGCAGCAGGGGAGGGACTAATGAAAAACTGTTTTTT,CASSRGGTNEKLFF,TRBV6-6,NA,TRBJ1-4,NA
TGTGCCAGCAGTTACTCGCGGGGGATCACTGAAGCTTTCTTT,CASSYSRGITEAFF,TRBV6-5,NA,TRBJ1-1,NA
TGCAGTGCTAGTGGGCGGGGGGGCCGACCTCTGGGAGATACGCAGTATTTT,CSASGRGGRPLGDTQYF,TRBV20-1,NA,TRBJ2-3,TRBD2
TGTGCCAGCAGCCAATTAGCGCCGTCAGGGGGAAATGAGCAGTTCTTC,CASSQLAPSGGNEQFF,TRBV3-1/TRBV3-2,NA,TRBJ2-1,TRBD1
TGTGCCAGCAGCCGGGTGGGTCAGGGAATTGGGGCCAACGTCCTGACTTTC,CASSRVGQGIGANVLTF,TRBV5-6,NA,TRBJ2-6,NA
TGTGCCAGCTCACCACCGTTATTATTTATGTCAGGGTACTCTGGGGCCAACGTCCTGACTTTC,CASSPPLLFMSGYSGANVLTF,TRBV18,NA,TRBJ2-6,NA
TGCAGTGCAACCATGGGCCCGGGGAAGTTCTTC,CSATMGPGKFF,TRBV20-1,NA,TRBJ2-1,NA
TGCGCCAGCAGCTATGCTAGCGGGGGCCAAGAGACCCAGTACTTC,CASSYASGGQETQYF,TRBV4-1,NA,TRBJ2-5,TRBD2
TGTGCCAGCAGCCAAACAGGGGATTTGGGGGAGCTGTTTTTT,CASSQTGDLGELFF,TRBV11-3,NA,TRBJ2-2,TRBD1
TGTGCCAGCAGCCTGGCCAGCGGGGTCCCGGCCGGGGAGCTGTTTTTT,CASSLASGVPAGELFF,TRBV5-4,NA,TRBJ2-2,TRBD2
TGTGCCAGCAGTTACGGGGACGGTAAATTCATGGGGGGATTCGCCACAGATACGCAGTATTTT,CASSYGDGKFMGGFATDTQYF,TRBV6-2/TRBV6-3,NA,TRBJ2-3,NA
TGTGCCAGCAGTTGGTCAGTATTAAATAATTCACCCCTCCACTTT,CASSWSVLNNSPLHF,TRBV27,NA,TRBJ1-6,NA
TGCGCCAGCAGCTTGGGGCAGGGGGTAGGCGATGAGCAGTTCTTC,CASSLGQGVGDEQFF,TRBV5-1,NA,TRBJ2-1,TRBD1
TGCGCCAGCAGCTTGGCGGGGAGGCCAGAGACCCAGTACTTC,CASSLAGRPETQYF,TRBV5-1,NA,TRBJ2-5,NA
TGCGCCAGCAGCAAGACAGGGCCTAACACCGGGGAGCTGTTTTTT,CASSKTGPNTGELFF,TRBV5-1,NA,TRBJ2-2,TRBD1
TGTGCCAGCAGTCCCGGGGGTAGCGGGTACAATGAGCAGTTCTTC,CASSPGGSGYNEQFF,TRBV9,NA,TRBJ2-1,TRBD2
TGTGCCAGCACTAGCGGTGGGGCTGGGGCCAACGTCCTGACTTTC,CASTSGGAGANVLTF,TRBV6-5,NA,TRBJ2-6,TRBD2
TGTGCCAGCAGTTTCGTCGGGGGCTATGGCTACACCTTC,CASSFVGGYGYTF,TRBV27,NA,TRBJ1-2,NA
TGTGCCAGCAGCTTAAGGGGTGAAAACATTCAGTACTTC,CASSLRGENIQYF,TRBV7-2,once,TRBJ2-4,NA
TGCGCCAGCAGCCAGATAAACCCGGGACAGTACACCGGGGAGCTGTTTTTT,CASSQINPGQYTGELFF,TRBV4-1,NA,TRBJ2-2,TRBD1
TGCGCCAGCAGTTCACAGGGGATGGGGCTGAACACTGAAGCTTTCTTT,CASSSQGMGLNTEAFF,TRBV5-1,NA,TRBJ1-1,TRBD1
TGTGCCACCCAGTGGCAGGCCTACACCGGGGAGCTGTTTTTT,CATQWQAYTGELFF,TRBV6-5,NA,TRBJ2-2,NA
TGTGCCAGCAGCCAAGTGGGGCAGGGTCAAGAGACCCAGTACTTC,CASSQVGQGQETQYF,TRBV3-1/TRBV3-2,NA,TRBJ2-5,NA